These T cell receptor beta chains were read from a single sample in a study of CD8 T cells in Susac syndrome. Via MiXCR, TCRdb re-called the immunoSEQ multiplex PCR reads, giving one row per CDR3 protein. The sample lists under 150,000 distinct CDR3 sequences, roughly 94% occurring once. The sequencing sample was made of CD4+ T cells from PBMCs. These receptors came from a human donor with multiple sclerosis. The CDR3 runs from the conserved cysteine through the conserved F or W. Each record gives: D gene, J gene, clone size, V gene, CDR3 protein. D genes are given only for firm matches. The size of a clone is reported for some rows only, either as once, few or many, or as a class for expanded clones.

d_call: TRBD1; j_call: TRBJ2-7; clone_size: -; v_call: TRBV12-3/TRBV12-4; cdr3_aa: CASSLGGTGRSEQYF
d_call: -; j_call: TRBJ2-5; clone_size: -; v_call: TRBV5-6; cdr3_aa: CASSFRTSGGETQYF
d_call: TRBD2; j_call: TRBJ2-1; clone_size: -; v_call: TRBV5-1; cdr3_aa: CASSLLAGGDYNEQFF
d_call: TRBD1; j_call: TRBJ2-6; clone_size: -; v_call: TRBV27; cdr3_aa: CASRKKYRGRNSGANVLTF
d_call: -; j_call: TRBJ2-1; clone_size: -; v_call: TRBV4-2; cdr3_aa: CASGPGNEQFF
d_call: TRBD1; j_call: TRBJ2-3; clone_size: -; v_call: TRBV7-2; cdr3_aa: CASSFDRGWTADTQYF
d_call: -; j_call: TRBJ1-5; clone_size: -; v_call: TRBV19; cdr3_aa: CASSIGNNQPQHF
d_call: TRBD1; j_call: TRBJ1-2; clone_size: -; v_call: TRBV10-3; cdr3_aa: CAISAGQGDGYTF
d_call: -; j_call: TRBJ1-6; clone_size: -; v_call: TRBV12-3/TRBV12-4; cdr3_aa: CASREGVYNSPLHF
d_call: -; j_call: TRBJ1-5; clone_size: -; v_call: TRBV7-9; cdr3_aa: CASTGGEQPQHF
d_call: -; j_call: TRBJ2-7; clone_size: -; v_call: TRBV19; cdr3_aa: CASSMPDPGNEQYF
d_call: -; j_call: TRBJ2-6; clone_size: -; v_call: TRBV6-1; cdr3_aa: CASSETTGLGANVLTF
d_call: -; j_call: TRBJ1-1; clone_size: -; v_call: TRBV3-1; cdr3_aa: CASSRDLFTEAFF
d_call: TRBD1; j_call: TRBJ1-1; clone_size: -; v_call: TRBV5-1; cdr3_aa: CASSSSTGFAEAFF
d_call: -; j_call: TRBJ1-1; clone_size: -; v_call: TRBV29-1; cdr3_aa: CSAQGPNTEAFF
d_call: TRBD2; j_call: TRBJ2-3; clone_size: -; v_call: TRBV27; cdr3_aa: CASSPDFGGGTDTQYF
d_call: TRBD2; j_call: TRBJ2-5; clone_size: -; v_call: TRBV3-1; cdr3_aa: CASSQMALAGQETQYF
d_call: -; j_call: TRBJ2-3; clone_size: -; v_call: TRBV7-8; cdr3_aa: CASSKGGARTDTQYF
d_call: -; j_call: TRBJ2-2; clone_size: once; v_call: TRBV11-2; cdr3_aa: CASSLLQGFRTGELFF
d_call: TRBD1; j_call: TRBJ1-2; clone_size: -; v_call: TRBV5-4; cdr3_aa: CASSLGAGGILNYGYTF
d_call: -; j_call: TRBJ1-2; clone_size: -; v_call: TRBV20-1; cdr3_aa: CSAPGSSYGYTF
d_call: -; j_call: TRBJ2-1; clone_size: -; v_call: TRBV6-2/TRBV6-3; cdr3_aa: CASSYRDNEQFF
d_call: -; j_call: TRBJ1-1; clone_size: -; v_call: TRBV19; cdr3_aa: CASDGTSRNTEAFF
d_call: -; j_call: TRBJ2-7; clone_size: -; v_call: TRBV24-1; cdr3_aa: CATSYSDSLTYEQYF
d_call: -; j_call: TRBJ1-5; clone_size: once; v_call: TRBV12-3/TRBV12-4; cdr3_aa: CASSLALRGSEHF
d_call: TRBD1; j_call: TRBJ1-2; clone_size: -; v_call: TRBV27; cdr3_aa: CASRGVAGGYGYTF
d_call: -; j_call: TRBJ2-7; clone_size: -; v_call: TRBV15; cdr3_aa: CATSRFSGGGTTFEQYF
d_call: -; j_call: TRBJ2-5; clone_size: -; v_call: TRBV10-3; cdr3_aa: CATRPRAGQETQYF
d_call: TRBD2; j_call: TRBJ2-5; clone_size: -; v_call: TRBV7-2; cdr3_aa: CASSPGLAVETQYF
d_call: TRBD1; j_call: TRBJ2-5; clone_size: -; v_call: TRBV7-2; cdr3_aa: CASSLGDRQGGETQYF
d_call: TRBD1; j_call: TRBJ2-1; clone_size: -; v_call: TRBV24-1; cdr3_aa: CATSDRTGNPYNEQFF
d_call: -; j_call: TRBJ1-5; clone_size: -; v_call: TRBV2; cdr3_aa: CASSQRGYQPQHF
d_call: -; j_call: TRBJ1-1; clone_size: -; v_call: TRBV5-6; cdr3_aa: CASSLPGSKNTEAFF
d_call: -; j_call: TRBJ2-7; clone_size: -; v_call: TRBV12-3/TRBV12-4; cdr3_aa: CASSFQGYEQYF
d_call: TRBD1; j_call: TRBJ1-5; clone_size: -; v_call: TRBV19; cdr3_aa: CASSIGQGVSQPQHF
d_call: -; j_call: TRBJ2-1; clone_size: -; v_call: TRBV5-1; cdr3_aa: CASSLLLASSYNEQFF
d_call: -; j_call: TRBJ1-5; clone_size: few; v_call: TRBV12-3/TRBV12-4; cdr3_aa: CASSLGGGSQPQHF
d_call: TRBD2; j_call: TRBJ2-3; clone_size: -; v_call: TRBV19; cdr3_aa: CASSMPSGYTDTQYF
d_call: -; j_call: TRBJ2-2; clone_size: -; v_call: TRBV19; cdr3_aa: CASKGQGPGELFF
d_call: -; j_call: TRBJ1-5; clone_size: -; v_call: TRBV7-2; cdr3_aa: CASSFSVQGTQPQHF
d_call: -; j_call: TRBJ2-6; clone_size: -; v_call: TRBV19; cdr3_aa: CATGGNINVLTF
d_call: -; j_call: TRBJ2-3; clone_size: -; v_call: TRBV3-1; cdr3_aa: CASSQGGETLQYF
d_call: TRBD1; j_call: TRBJ1-6; clone_size: -; v_call: TRBV9; cdr3_aa: CASSVHRDRGYSPLHF